This T cell receptor beta chain comes out of a study of Ad26.COV2.S vaccination and SARS-CoV-2 variants. Overall study context: Administration of Ad26.COV2.S was intramuscular, either once or twice 56 days apart.

The treatment here: about 20 received Ad26.COV2.S at low or high dose, single or two shots; roughly five received placebo; per-sample allocation not given. Samples were taken on day 63 after the first vaccine or placebo injection. CDR1 and CDR2 from the germline V gene are WSHSY and SAAADI. V lost 3 bases and J 0 bases, leaving 12 bases between the germline ends. CDR3 size: 15 residues. TCRdb's table, derived via immunoSEQ multiplex PCR, lists solely in-frame clones and lacks some. The sample holds fewer than 400,000 clones; around 85% are singletons and the top ten take approximately 3.7%. The clonotype comes from a person between 18 and 65 years old who received the Ad26.COV2.S COVID-19 vaccine or a placebo. The V gene is TRBV10-2, the J gene TRBJ2-7, with TRBD2 as a possible D gene (6 bases). The input for sequencing was peripheral blood, taken in a trial of Ad26.COV2.S vaccine versus placebo. CDR3 nucleotide sequence: TGCGCCAGCAGTGACTACGGGCGGGACTCCTACGAGCAGTACTTC. Translated, it gives CASSDYGRDSYEQYF.